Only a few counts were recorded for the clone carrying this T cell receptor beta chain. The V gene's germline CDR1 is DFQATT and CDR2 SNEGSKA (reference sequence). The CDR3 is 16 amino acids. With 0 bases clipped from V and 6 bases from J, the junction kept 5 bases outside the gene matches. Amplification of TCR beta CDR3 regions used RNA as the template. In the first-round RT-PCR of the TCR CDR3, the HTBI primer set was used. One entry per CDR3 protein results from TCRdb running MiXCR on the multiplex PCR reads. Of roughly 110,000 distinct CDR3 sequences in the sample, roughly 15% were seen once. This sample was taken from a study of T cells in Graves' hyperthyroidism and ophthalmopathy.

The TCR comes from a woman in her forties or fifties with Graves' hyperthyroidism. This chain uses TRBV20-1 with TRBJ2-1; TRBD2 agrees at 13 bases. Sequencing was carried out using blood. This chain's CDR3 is CSARDRGTSGANEQFF. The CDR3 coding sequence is TGCAGTGCTAGAGATCGCGGGACTAGCGGGGCCAATGAGCAGTTCTTC.